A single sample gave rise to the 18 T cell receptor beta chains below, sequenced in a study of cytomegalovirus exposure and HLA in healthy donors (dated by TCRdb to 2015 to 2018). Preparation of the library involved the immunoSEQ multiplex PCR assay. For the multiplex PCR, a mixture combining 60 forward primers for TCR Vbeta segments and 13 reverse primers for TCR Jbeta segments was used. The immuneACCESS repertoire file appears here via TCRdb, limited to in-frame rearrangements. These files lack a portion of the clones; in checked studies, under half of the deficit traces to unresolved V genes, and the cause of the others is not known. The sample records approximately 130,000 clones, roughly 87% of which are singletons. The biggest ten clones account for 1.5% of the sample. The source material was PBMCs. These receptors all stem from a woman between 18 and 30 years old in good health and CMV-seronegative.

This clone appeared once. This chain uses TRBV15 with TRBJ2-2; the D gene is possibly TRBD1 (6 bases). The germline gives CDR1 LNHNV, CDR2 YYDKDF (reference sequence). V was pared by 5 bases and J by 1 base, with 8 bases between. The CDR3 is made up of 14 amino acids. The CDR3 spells CATSPTGNTGELFF. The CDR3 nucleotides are TGTGCCACCAGCCCGACAGGGAACACCGGGGAGCTGTTTTTT.

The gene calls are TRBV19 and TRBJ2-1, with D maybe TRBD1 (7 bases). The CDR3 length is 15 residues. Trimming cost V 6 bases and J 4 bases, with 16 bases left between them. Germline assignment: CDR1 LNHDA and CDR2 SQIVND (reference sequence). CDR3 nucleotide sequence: TGTGCCAGTAGCAACAGGGGAGGAGGTTACAATGAGCAGTTCTTC. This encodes CASSNRGGGYNEQFF. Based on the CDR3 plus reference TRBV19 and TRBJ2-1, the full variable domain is DGGITQSPKYLFRKEGQNVTLSCEQNLNHDAMYWYRQDPGQGLRLIYYSQIVNDFQKGDIAEGYSVSREKKESFPLTVTSAQKNPTAFYLCASSNRGGGYNEQFFGPGTRLTVL.

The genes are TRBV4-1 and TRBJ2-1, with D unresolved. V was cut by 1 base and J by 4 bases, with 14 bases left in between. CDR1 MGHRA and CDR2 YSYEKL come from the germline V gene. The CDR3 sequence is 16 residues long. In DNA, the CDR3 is TGCGCCAGCAGCCAAGTTCCAAGTATGGCATACAATGAGCAGTTCTTC. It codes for CASSQVPSMAYNEQFF.

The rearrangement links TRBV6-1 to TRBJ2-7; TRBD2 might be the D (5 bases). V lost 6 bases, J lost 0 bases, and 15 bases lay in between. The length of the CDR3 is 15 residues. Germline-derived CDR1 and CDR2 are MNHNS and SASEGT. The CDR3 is CASRGPGLSSYEQYF. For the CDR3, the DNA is TGTGCCAGCAGAGGCCCAGGACTCAGCTCCTACGAGCAGTACTTC.

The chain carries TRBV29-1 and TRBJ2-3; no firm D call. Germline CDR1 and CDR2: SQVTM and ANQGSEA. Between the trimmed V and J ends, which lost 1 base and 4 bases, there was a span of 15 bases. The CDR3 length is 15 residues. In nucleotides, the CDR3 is TGCAGCGTTGAAGGGGCCCGAACACCATCAGATACGCAGTATTTT. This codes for CSVEGARTPSDTQYF.

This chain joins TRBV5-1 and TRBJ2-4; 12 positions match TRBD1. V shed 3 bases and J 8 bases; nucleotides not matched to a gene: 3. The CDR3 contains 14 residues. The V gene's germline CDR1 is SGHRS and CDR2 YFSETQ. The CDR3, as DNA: TGCGCCAGCAGCTCCCGGGACAGGGGGCACATTCAGTACTTC. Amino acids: CASSSRDRGHIQYF.

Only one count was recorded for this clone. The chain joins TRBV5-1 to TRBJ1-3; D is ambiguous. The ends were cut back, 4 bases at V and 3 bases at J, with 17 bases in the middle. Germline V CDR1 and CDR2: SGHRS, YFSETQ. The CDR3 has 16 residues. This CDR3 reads CASSLGVTAGGNTIYF. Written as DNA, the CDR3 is TGCGCCAGCAGCCTTGGAGTGACGGCCGGTGGAAACACCATATATTTT.

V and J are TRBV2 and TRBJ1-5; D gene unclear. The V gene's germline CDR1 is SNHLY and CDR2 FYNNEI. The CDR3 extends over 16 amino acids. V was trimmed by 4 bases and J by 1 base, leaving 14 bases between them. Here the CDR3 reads CASSGVRRASNQPQHF. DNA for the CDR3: TGTGCCAGCAGTGGGGTCCGGAGGGCGAGCAATCAGCCCCAGCATTTT. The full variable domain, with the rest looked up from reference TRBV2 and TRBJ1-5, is EPEVTQTPSHQVTQMGQEVILRCVPISNHLYFYWYRQILGQKVEFLVSFYNNEISEKSEIFDDQFSVERPDGSNFTLKIRSTKLEDSAMYFCASSGVRRASNQPQHFGDGTRLSIL.

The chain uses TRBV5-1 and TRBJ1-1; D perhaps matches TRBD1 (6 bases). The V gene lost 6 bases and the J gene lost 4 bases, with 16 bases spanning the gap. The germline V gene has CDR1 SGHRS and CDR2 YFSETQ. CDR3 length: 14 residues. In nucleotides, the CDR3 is TGCGCCAGCAAGAGCGAGGGGGTTGGCACTGAAGCTTTCTTT. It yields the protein CASKSEGVGTEAFF.

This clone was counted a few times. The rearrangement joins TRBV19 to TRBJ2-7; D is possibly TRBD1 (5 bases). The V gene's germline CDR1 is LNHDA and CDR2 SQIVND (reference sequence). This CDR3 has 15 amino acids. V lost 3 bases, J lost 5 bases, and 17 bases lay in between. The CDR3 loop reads CASSIWIKGHDEQYF. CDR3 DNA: TGTGCCAGTAGTATTTGGATTAAGGGGCATGACGAGCAGTACTTC.

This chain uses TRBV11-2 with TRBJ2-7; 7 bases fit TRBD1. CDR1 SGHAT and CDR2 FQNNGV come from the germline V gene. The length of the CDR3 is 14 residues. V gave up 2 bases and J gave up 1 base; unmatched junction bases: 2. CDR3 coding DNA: TGTGCCAGCAGCTTATGGGACAGATCCTACGAGCAGTACTTC. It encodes CASSLWDRSYEQYF.

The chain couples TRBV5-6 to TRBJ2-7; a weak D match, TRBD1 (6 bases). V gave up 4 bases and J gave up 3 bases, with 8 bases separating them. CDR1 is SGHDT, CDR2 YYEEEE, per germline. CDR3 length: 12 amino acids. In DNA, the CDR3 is TGTGCCAGCAGCAAGGGACACTACGAGCAGTACTTC. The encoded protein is CASSKGHYEQYF.

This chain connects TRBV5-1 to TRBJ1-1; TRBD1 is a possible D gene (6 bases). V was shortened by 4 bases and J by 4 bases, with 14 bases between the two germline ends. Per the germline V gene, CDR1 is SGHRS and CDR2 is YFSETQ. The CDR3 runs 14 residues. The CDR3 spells CASSPDRLGTEAFF. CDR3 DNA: TGCGCCAGCAGCCCTGACAGGTTAGGCACTGAAGCTTTCTTT.

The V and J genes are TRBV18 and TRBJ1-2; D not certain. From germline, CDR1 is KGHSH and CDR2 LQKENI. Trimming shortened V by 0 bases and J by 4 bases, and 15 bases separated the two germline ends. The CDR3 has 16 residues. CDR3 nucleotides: TGTGCCAGCTCACCACCGTTTAGTGTAAAATCCTATGGCTACACCTTC. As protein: CASSPPFSVKSYGYTF.

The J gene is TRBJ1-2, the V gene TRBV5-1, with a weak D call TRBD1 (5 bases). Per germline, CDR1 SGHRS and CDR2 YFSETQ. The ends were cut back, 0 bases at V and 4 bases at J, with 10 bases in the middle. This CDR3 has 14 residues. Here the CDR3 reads CASSLGGVTYGYTF. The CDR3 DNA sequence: TGCGCCAGCAGCTTGGGGGGGGTGACCTATGGCTACACCTTC.

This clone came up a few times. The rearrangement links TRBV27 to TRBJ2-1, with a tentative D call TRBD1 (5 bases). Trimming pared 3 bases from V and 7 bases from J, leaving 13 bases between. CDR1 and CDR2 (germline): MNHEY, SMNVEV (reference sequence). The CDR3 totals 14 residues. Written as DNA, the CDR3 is TGTGCCAGCAGTTTCGGCCAGGGTGTAAATGAGCAGTTCTTC. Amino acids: CASSFGQGVNEQFF.

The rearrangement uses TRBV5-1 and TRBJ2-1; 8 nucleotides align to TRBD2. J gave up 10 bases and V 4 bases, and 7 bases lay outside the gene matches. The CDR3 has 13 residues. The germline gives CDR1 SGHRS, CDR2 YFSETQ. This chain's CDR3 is CASSAGTRVEQFF. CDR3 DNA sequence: TGCGCCAGCAGCGCCGGGACTAGGGTCGAGCAGTTCTTC.

CDR3: CASSPLKKTQYF. The CDR3, as DNA: TGTGCCAGCTCACCACTCAAAAAGACCCAGTACTTC. This sequence joins TRBV18 and TRBJ2-5; D is ambiguous. The CDR3 runs to 12 residues. CDR1 is KGHSH and CDR2 is LQKENI in the germline V gene. The V and J ends lost 1 base and 6 bases respectively, with 6 bases between them.